This TCR beta chain was identified during a study of blood T cell repertoires in COVID-19. For the study at large: Sites in the United States, Italy and Spain provided acute and convalescent COVID-19 samples.

CDR3 size: 16 residues. V lost 10 bases, J lost 5 bases, and 13 bases stayed unmatched. CDR1 is ENHRY and CDR2 is SYGVKD in the germline V gene. The authors' processing: Nucleated cell number was recorded as an estimate derived from reference gene primer amplification. Assay: immunoSEQ multiplex PCR; the TCRdb copy retains only in-frame clones and omits some. Clone size and V and J calls were adopted from that table, with D and trimming inferred from the DNA. The sample has about 48,000 clones; about 86% are singletons. The genes are TRBV10-3 and TRBJ2-3, with TRBD1 matching 12 bases. The TCR originated in a woman aged 80 or over with acute or convalescent COVID-19. Sample: peripheral blood. The CDR3 here is CATAPGQGAAGDTQYF. The CDR3 DNA follows: TGTGCCACAGCTCCGGGACAGGGGGCGGCCGGAGATACGCAGTATTTT.